A single sample gave rise to the 14 T cell receptor beta chains below, sequenced in a study of T cell repertoires in cytomegalovirus infection. TCRdb processed the reads anew with MiXCR; each CDR3 protein has one entry. Of approximately 240,000 distinct CDR3 sequences in the sample, roughly an eighth were seen once. The sample consisted of PBMCs. These receptors originate from a human donor in good health (CMV status not recorded). Some clones in this sample may be carry-over from other donors' samples.

This clonotype was counted between two and nine times. V and J are TRBV5-4 and TRBJ2-7; the match to TRBD1 covers 10 bases. This CDR3 has 14 residues. Germline CDR1 is SGHNT and CDR2 is YYREEE (reference sequence). The V gene end was trimmed by 3 bases and the J gene end by 4 bases; junction bases not matched to a gene: 4. The CDR3 sequence: CASSSDRGLYEQYF. The CDR3 DNA is TGTGCCAGCAGCTCAGACAGGGGGCTTTACGAGCAGTACTTC.

This clonotype was seen many times. V and J are TRBV7-2 and TRBJ1-2, with D maybe TRBD1 (5 bases). The CDR3 loop spans 12 amino acids. CDR1 is SGHTA and CDR2 is FQGNSA in the germline V gene. V was pared by 5 bases and J by 4 bases, with 8 bases between. The CDR3 loop reads CASSQGVYGYTF. The DNA for the CDR3 is TGTGCCAGCAGCCAAGGGGTCTATGGCTACACCTTC. Based on the CDR3 plus reference TRBV7-2 and TRBJ1-2, the full variable domain is GAGVSQSPSNKVTEKGKDVELRCDPISGHTALYWYRQSLGQGLEFLIYFQGNSAPDKSGLPSDRFSAERTGGSVSTLTIQRTQQEDSAVYLCASSQGVYGYTFGSGTRLTVV.

This rearrangement joins TRBV5-1 to TRBJ2-1; 7 bases align to TRBD1. From germline, CDR1 is SGHRS and CDR2 YFSETQ. J was trimmed by 0 bases and V by 2 bases; bases with no gene match: 5. The CDR3 runs to 16 residues. This chain's CDR3 is CASSFQGESSYNEQFF. The CDR3, as DNA: TGCGCCAGCAGCTTTCAGGGGGAAAGCTCCTACAATGAGCAGTTCTTC.

About this clonotype itself: Given a much more abundant clone one base away, this may be a read error. As the CDR3 is not closed by the conserved phenylalanine or tryptophan, this likely results from a read error. V usage is TRBV5-3 and J usage is TRBJ2-7, with D perhaps TRBD1 (6 bases). TRBV5-3 is an ORF for which the function is uncertain. This CDR3 has 14 amino acids. CDR3 sequence reads: CASSSPGTTYEQYS. The CDR3 region has the DNA TGTGCCAGCAGCTCCCCCGGGACAACTTACGAGCAGTACTCC.

This clonotype was seen many times. CDR3 in amino acids: CSASQQGADIQYF. The DNA for the CDR3 is TGCAGTGCTAGCCAACAGGGGGCCGACATTCAGTACTTC. The chain combines TRBV20-1 with TRBJ2-4, with 9 bases that match TRBD1. The CDR3 spans 13 residues. The ends lost 3 bases at V and 8 bases at J; junction bases unmatched: 5. The germline gives CDR1 DFQATT, CDR2 SNEGSKA (reference sequence).

The table lists this clonotype with many counts. V is TRBV7-8 and J is TRBJ2-3; 9 bases agree with TRBD2. Germline V gene sequence: CDR1 SGHVS, CDR2 FQNEAQ. This CDR3 spans 15 amino acids. With 7 bases clipped from V and 4 bases from J, the junction kept 9 bases outside the gene matches. The chain's CDR3 is CASILLAGVADTQYF. CDR3 DNA sequence: TGTGCCAGCATCCTTTTAGCGGGAGTGGCAGATACGCAGTATTTT.

This clonotype was seen ten or more times. The CDR3 is CASSGQSYGYTF. CDR3 bases: TGTGCCAGTTCGGGACAGTCCTATGGCTACACCTTC. The chain is built from TRBV7-2 and TRBJ1-2; TRBD1 matches at 7 bases. With 9 bases clipped from V and 4 bases from J, the junction kept 5 bases outside the gene matches. The V gene's germline CDR1 is SGHTA and CDR2 FQGNSA. The CDR3 has 12 residues.

The chain links TRBV6-2 or TRBV6-3 to TRBJ2-1, with a possible D match to TRBD2 (7 bases). In germline, CDR1 is MNHEY, CDR2 SVGEGT. The CDR3 totals 14 residues. V was trimmed by 8 bases and J by 7 bases, leaving 18 bases between them. The CDR3 region has the DNA TGTGCCAGCGACGGGGGGCCAGCCGGTAATGAGCAGTTCTTC. Amino acids: CASDGGPAGNEQFF.

The chain is built from TRBV28 and TRBJ1-2; D possibly corresponds to TRBD1 (6 bases). V was pared by 7 bases and J by 4 bases, with 16 bases between. This CDR3 spans 14 amino acids. In germline, CDR1 is MDHEN, CDR2 SYDVKM. The CDR3 spells CASTVGGQGYGYTF. CDR3 DNA: TGTGCCAGCACCGTTGGGGGGCAAGGCTATGGCTACACCTTC.

The V call is TRBV10-3, the J call TRBJ1-1; D remains unclear. This CDR3 is 13 amino acids long. The V end was cut by 11 bases, the J end by 1 base, with 14 bases between. Germline V lookup: CDR1 ENHRY, CDR2 SYGVKD. The CDR3 here is CASRGGPNTEAFF. The CDR3 nucleotides read TGTGCCTCCCGGGGAGGGCCGAACACTGAAGCTTTCTTT.

As concerns this clonotype: One end of the junction is discordant with germline, which a read error may explain. This sequence joins TRBV20-1 and TRBJ1-2; D gene uncertain. The germline V gene encodes CDR1 DFQATT and CDR2 SNEGSKA (reference sequence). CDR3 size: 12 residues. The CDR3 spells CSARERHFPNHF. CDR3 nucleotide sequence: TGCAGTGCTAGAGAACGACACTTCCCCAACCACTTC.

The table lists this clonotype with many counts. This chain links TRBV10-3 with TRBJ2-7; 11 positions match TRBD2. J was trimmed by 3 bases and V by 2 bases; bases with no gene match: 6. The CDR3 is 16 amino acids. The germline V gene has CDR1 ENHRY and CDR2 SYGVKD. DNA for the CDR3: TGTGCCATCAGTGAGGAACTAGCGGGAGAAGGCTACGAGCAGTACTTC. It translates to CAISEELAGEGYEQYF.

This clonotype was observed many times. The chain couples TRBV7-2 to TRBJ2-1; D not certain. Germline-derived CDR1 and CDR2 are SGHTA and FQGNSA. There are 13 residues in the CDR3. The ends were cut back, 3 bases at V and 5 bases at J, with 8 bases in the middle. CDR3 protein: CASSLGPNNEQFF. Here the CDR3 DNA reads TGTGCCAGCAGCTTGGGCCCAAACAATGAGCAGTTCTTC.

This sequence joins TRBV11-2 and TRBJ2-1, with TRBD2 matching 10 bases. Trimming cost V 4 bases and J 3 bases; bases outside gene matches: 3. The CDR3 consists of 15 residues. CDR1 is SGHAT, CDR2 FQNNGV, per germline. In DNA, the CDR3 is TGTGCCAGCAGCTGGACTAGCGGAGACTACAATGAGCAGTTCTTC. It yields the protein CASSWTSGDYNEQFF.